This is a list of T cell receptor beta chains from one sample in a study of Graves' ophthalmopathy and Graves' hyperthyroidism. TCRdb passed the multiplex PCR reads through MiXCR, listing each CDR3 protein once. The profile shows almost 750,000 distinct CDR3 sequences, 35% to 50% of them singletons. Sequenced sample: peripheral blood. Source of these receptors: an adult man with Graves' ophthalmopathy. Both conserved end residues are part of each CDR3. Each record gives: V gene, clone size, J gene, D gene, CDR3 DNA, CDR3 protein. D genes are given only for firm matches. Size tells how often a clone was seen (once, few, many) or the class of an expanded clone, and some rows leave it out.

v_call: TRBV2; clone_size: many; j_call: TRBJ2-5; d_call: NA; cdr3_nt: TGTGCCAGCAGTCTCTCTATTCGGACCCAGTACTTC; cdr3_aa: CASSLSIRTQYF
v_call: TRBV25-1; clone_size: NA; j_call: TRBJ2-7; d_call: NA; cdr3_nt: TGTGCCAGCACAAGACGATCGGGCTACACCTACGAGCAGTACTTC; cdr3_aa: CASTRRSGYTYEQYF
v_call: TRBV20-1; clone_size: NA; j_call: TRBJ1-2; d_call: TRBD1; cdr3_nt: TGCAGCGCAACGACAGGGTTGGGGGACTATGGCTACACCTTC; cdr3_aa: CSATTGLGDYGYTF
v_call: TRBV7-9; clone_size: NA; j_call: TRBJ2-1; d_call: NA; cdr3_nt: TGTGCCAGCAGCCCCACGGGCCAACGGTTGTGGAATGAGCAGTTCTTC; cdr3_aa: CASSPTGQRLWNEQFF
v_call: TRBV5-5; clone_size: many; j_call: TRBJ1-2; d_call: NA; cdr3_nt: TGTGCCAGCAGCATGGACAATAACTATGGCTACACCTTC; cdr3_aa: CASSMDNNYGYTF
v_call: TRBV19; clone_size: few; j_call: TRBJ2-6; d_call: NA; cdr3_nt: TGTGCCACCCTGGGGCGGGGCGTCTTCTCTGGGGCCAACGTCCTGACTTTC; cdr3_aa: CATLGRGVFSGANVLTF
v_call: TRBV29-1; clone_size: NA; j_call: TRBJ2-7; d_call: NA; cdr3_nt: TGCAGCGTTGTTCGATCGGGAGAGGGCTACGAGCAGTACTTC; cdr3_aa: CSVVRSGEGYEQYF
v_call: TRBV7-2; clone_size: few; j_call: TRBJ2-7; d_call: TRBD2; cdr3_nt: TGTGCCAGCAGCCGAGGACTAGCGGGGGACCCCTACGAGCAGTACTTC; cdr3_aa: CASSRGLAGDPYEQYF
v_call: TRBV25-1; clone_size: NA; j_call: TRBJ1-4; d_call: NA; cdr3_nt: TGTGCCAGCTCGCACCGGACGGCAACTAATGAAAAACTGTTTTTT; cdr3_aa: CASSHRTATNEKLFF
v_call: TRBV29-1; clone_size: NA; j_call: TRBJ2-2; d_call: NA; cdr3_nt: TGCAGCGTTTCCCCGGTGGGGCTAGCCGGGGAGCTGTTTTTT; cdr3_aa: CSVSPVGLAGELFF
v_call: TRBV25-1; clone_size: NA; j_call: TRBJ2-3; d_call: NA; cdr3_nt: TGTGCCAGCAGCCCTACGTGGGACGCAGATACGCAGTATTTT; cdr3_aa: CASSPTWDADTQYF
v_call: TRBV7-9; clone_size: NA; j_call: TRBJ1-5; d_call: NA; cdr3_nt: TGTGCCAGCAGCTTAGGTGTAAGGGGGGACCAGCCCCAGCATTTT; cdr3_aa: CASSLGVRGDQPQHF
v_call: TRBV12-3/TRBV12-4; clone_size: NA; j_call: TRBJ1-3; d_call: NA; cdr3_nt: TGTGCCAGCAGTTCAGATACAGGGTATGGAAACACCATATATTTT; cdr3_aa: CASSSDTGYGNTIYF
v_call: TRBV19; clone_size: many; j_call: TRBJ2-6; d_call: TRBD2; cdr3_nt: TGTGCCAGTAGGCCTAGCGGAGGGGCCAACGTCCTGACTTTC; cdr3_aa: CASRPSGGANVLTF
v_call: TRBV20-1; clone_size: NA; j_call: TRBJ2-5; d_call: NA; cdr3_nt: TGCAGTGCTAGAGATCGGCGGACAAGACAAGAGACCCAGTACTTC; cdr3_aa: CSARDRRTRQETQYF
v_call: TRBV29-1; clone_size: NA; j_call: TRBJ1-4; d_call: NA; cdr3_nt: TGCAGCGTTTCTGAGGATGGTACTCGGGCAACTAATGAAAAACTGTTTTTT; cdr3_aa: CSVSEDGTRATNEKLFF
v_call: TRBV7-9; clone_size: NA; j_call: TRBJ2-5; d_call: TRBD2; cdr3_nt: TGTGCCAGCAGCGTAGGTTTGCGGGGGGTGGAAGAGACCCAGTACTTC; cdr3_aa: CASSVGLRGVEETQYF
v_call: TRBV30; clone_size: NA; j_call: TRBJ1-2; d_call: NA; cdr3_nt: TGTGCCTGGAGTGTACAAGGGATCTATGGCTACACCTTC; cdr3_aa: CAWSVQGIYGYTF
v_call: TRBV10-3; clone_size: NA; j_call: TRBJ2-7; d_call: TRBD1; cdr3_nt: TGTGCCAGCCCATCCTGGACAGGAAGCGAGCAGTACTTC; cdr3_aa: CASPSWTGSEQYF
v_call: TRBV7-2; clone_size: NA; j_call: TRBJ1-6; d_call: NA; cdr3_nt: TGTGCCAGCAGTCCGCCGGGTCGTCGGAATTCACCCCTCCACTTT; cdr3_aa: CASSPPGRRNSPLHF
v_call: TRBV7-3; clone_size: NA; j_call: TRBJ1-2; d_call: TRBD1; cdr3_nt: TGTGCTAGTGGTGGTACAGGGGAGAAGGGCTATGGCTACACCTTC; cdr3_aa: CASGGTGEKGYGYTF
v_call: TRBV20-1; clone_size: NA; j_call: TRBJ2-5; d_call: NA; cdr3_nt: TGCAGTGCCCAGACTAGGGCGGGACAAGAGACCCAGTACTTC; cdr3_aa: CSAQTRAGQETQYF
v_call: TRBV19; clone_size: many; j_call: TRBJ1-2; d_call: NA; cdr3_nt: TGTGCCAGTAGTCGGGCGTCCGCGGGCTACACCTTC; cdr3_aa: CASSRASAGYTF
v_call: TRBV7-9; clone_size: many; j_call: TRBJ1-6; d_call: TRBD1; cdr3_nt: TGTGCCAGCAGCCAAGAGGACAGGAATTCACCCCTCCACTTT; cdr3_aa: CASSQEDRNSPLHF
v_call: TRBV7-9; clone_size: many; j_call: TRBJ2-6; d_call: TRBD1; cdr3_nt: TGTGCCAGCAGCTTCGACAGGGCCGAATCTGGGGCCAACGTCCTGACTTTC; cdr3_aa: CASSFDRAESGANVLTF
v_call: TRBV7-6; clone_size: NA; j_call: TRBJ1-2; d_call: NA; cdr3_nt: TGTGCCAGCAGTCCGCCGGGTAGGACGGGAGGCTACACCTTC; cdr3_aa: CASSPPGRTGGYTF
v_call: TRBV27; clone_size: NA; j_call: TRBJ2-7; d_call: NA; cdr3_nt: TGTGCCAGCAGTTTGTACGTTTGGGGTCGCGAGCAGTACTTC; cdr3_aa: CASSLYVWGREQYF
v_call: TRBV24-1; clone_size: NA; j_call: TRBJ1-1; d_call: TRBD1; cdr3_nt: TGTGCCGCAGGGGGCATGGACACTGAAGCTTTCTTT; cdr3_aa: CAAGGMDTEAFF
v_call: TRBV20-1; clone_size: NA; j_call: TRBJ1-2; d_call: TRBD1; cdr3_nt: TGCAGTGCAAACAAGCTGGGACAGGGGGCCTATGGCTACACCTTC; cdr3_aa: CSANKLGQGAYGYTF
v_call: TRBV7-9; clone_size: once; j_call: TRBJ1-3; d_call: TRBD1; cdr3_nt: TGTGCCAGCAGCTTGACAGGGCTAGATGGAAACACCATATATTTT; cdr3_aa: CASSLTGLDGNTIYF
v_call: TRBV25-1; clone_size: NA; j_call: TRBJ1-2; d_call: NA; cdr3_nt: TGTGCCAGCTCACCACGGTCAGGGTTCAACTATGGCTACACCTTC; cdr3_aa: CASSPRSGFNYGYTF
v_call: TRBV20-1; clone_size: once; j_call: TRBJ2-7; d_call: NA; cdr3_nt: TGCAGTGCTTACCTTCTCAGCCTCGGACAGTACTTC; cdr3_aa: CSAYLLSLGQYF
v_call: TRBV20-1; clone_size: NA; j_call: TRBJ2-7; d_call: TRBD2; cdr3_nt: TGCAGTGCTAGAGAAGCCGGGAGGGCCCTGTTCGAGCAGTACTTC; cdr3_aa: CSAREAGRALFEQYF
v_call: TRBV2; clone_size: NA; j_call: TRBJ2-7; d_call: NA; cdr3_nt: TGTGCCACCGGATCATGGACAGTTCGCTCCTACGAGCAGTACTTC; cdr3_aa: CATGSWTVRSYEQYF
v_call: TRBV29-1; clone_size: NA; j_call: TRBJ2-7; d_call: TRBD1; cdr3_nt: TGCAGTGAGGTACAGGGGGCCACCTACGAGCAGTACTTC; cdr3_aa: CSEVQGATYEQYF
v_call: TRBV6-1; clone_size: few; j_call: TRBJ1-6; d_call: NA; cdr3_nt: TGTGCCAGCAACCAACAGAGCTCCTATAATTCACCCCTCCACTTT; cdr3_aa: CASNQQSSYNSPLHF
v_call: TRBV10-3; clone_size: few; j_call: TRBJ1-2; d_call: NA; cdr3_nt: TGTGCCAGCAGTTACGTAGCCGGAATTAACTATGGCTACACCTTC; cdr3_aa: CASSYVAGINYGYTF
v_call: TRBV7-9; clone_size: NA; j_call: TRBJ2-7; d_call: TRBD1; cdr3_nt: TGTGCCAGCAGCCCCAGGGACAGCACCTACGAGCAGTACTTC; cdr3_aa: CASSPRDSTYEQYF
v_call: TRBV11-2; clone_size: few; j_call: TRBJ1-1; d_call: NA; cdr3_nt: TGTGCCAGCAGCCCCGGCGACGGTTTTGTCGGCACTGAAGCTTTCTTT; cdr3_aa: CASSPGDGFVGTEAFF
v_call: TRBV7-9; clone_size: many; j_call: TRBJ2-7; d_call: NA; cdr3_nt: TGTGCCAGCAGCTTAGAACGAGGGGAGCAGTACTTC; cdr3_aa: CASSLERGEQYF
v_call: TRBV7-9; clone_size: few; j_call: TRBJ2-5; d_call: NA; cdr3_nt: TGTGCCTGGAGTGTAAGGGTTTGGGAGACCCAGTACTTC; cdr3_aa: CAWSVRVWETQYF